This paragraph covers one T cell receptor beta chain sequence. This clonotype was picked up one time. The target of this receptor is not known. No base qualities exist here, and no much larger clone lies one base off it. A lone read gives weak evidence. This entry is derived from a study of CD8 T cells in Susac syndrome (dated by TCRdb to the late 2010s). Study-wide context: The study used repertoire sequencing to test whether antigen drove CD8+ T cell activation and differentiation in Susac syndrome.

General conclusions and limits of the study: The number of individuals in the TCR sequencing and HLA analysis was acknowledged as relatively small.

RNA was extracted using the RNeasy kit, and about 0.5 to 1 microgram was reverse transcribed with random hexamers. The immunoSEQ multiplex PCR assay, covering 54 Vbeta and 13 Jbeta segments, was used to amplify TCR beta CDR3 regions. To correct PCR amplification bias, a synthetic template baseline was used for both primer optimization and computational correction. The paper's processing steps were these. Only productive sequences were kept, with reads annotated to V, D and J genes according to IMGT and analyzed in immunoSEQ Analyzer. Clonality was calculated as one minus the Shannon entropy normalized by log2 of the number of productive unique sequences. Public and private clones were assessed among the 100 most prevalent clones of each patient and control. A clone was defined as Susac-specific if it was absent from the healthy and MS cohorts, from about 1,100 published viral clones and from other ImmuneACCESS disease sequences. TCRdb reran the public reads through fastp at Q25 and MiXCR, keeping productive beta chains. All rows with the same CDR3 protein become a single entry with the most common DNA and genes. The V and J calls, along with clone size, are taken from TCRdb and not from the paper's own processing. Recorded for this sample are around 190,000 distinct CDR3 sequences; 85% to 95% of them occurred a single time. The ten largest make up about 0.095% of the sample.

High-throughput TCR beta sequencing profiled peripheral blood CD8+ and CD4+ T cells from healthy donors, Susac syndrome patients and multiple sclerosis patients. Healthy donors were age- and sex-matched controls. Bulk CD8+ and CD4+ T cells were purified magnetically by negative isolation, whereas CD8+ TEMRA cells were enriched by FACS. Blood was drawn into EDTA tubes, processed within 24 hours, and PBMCs were isolated by density gradient centrifugation. PBMCs intended for TCR sequencing were frozen in liquid nitrogen and were later thawed in a 37 degrees C water bath. Purity of sorted or isolated CD4+, CD8+ and CD8+ TEMRA cells was at least 90%. Sequenced: CD4+ T cells from PBMCs. This clonotype originated in a human donor in good health.

The CDR3 protein: CASSLYPGLVYNEQFF. The nucleotide sequence reads TGTGCCAGCAGTTTATACCCGGGTTTGGTATACAATGAGCAGTTCTTC. The sequence links TRBV27 to TRBJ2-1; the D segment cannot be called with confidence. Taken from the germline V gene (reference sequence), the CDR1 and CDR2 loops are MNHEY and SMNVEV. Trimming removed 1 base from V and 4 bases from J, leaving 14 bases between the germline ends. The CDR3 contains 16 residues, cysteine and phenylalanine counted. The CDR3 DNA has 48 bases and is translated from base 1.